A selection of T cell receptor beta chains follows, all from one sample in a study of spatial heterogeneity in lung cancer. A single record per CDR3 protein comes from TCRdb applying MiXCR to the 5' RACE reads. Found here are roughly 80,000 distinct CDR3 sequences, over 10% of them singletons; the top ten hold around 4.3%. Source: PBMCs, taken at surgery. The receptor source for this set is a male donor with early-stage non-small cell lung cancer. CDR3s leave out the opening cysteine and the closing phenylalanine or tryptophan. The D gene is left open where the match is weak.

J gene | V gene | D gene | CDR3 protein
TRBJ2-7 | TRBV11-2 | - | ASSYPNRIYEQY
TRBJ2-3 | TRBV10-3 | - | AISESGDTQY
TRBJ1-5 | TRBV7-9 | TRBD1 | ASSSSRDRVGQPQH
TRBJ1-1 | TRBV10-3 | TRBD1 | AISLDRASAF
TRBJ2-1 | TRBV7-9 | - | ASSLTGIGEQF
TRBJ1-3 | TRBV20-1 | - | SARDREGGNTIY
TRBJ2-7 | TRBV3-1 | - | ASSQEARGTYEQY
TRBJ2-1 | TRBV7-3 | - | ASSLIHEQF
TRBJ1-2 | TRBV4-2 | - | ASSQGGSGGIGGYT
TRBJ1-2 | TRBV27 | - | ASSLEGGAGYT
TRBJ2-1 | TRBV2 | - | ASSERTVGGEQF
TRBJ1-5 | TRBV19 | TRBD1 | ASSTGTAQNQPQH
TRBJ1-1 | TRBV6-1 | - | ASTPPGGRRTEAF
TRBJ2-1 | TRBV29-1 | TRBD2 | SVRGRLAGEFSYNEQF
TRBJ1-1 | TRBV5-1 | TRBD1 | ASSTGGTEAF
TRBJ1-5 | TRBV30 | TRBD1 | AWSRDRRGQPQH
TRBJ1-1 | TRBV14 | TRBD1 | ASSLAGGIAEAF
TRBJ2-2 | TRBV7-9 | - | ASNRALAKGRTGELF
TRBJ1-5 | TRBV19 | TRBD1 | ASTPGQGLNQPQH
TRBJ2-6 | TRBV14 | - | ASSRPSGANVLT
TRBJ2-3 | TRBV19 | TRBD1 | ASSGTGSIEGTDTQY
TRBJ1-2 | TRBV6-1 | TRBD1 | ASSLRQGSGYT
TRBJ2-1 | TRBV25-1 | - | ASRSGGGEQF
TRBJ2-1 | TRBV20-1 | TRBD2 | SANSLAGGTDEQF
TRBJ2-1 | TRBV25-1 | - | ASSAPPPSNEQF
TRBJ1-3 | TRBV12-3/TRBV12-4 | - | ASSPGFHSSGNTIY
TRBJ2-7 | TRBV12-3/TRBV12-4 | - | ASSVGTGSYEQY
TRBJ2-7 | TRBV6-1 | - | ASSPLGGYSYEQY
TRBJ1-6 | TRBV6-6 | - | ASSYSPLNKFSYNSPLH
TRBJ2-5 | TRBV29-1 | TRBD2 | RVEDGGGLIQETQY
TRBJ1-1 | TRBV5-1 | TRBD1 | ASSSVQGGNTEAF
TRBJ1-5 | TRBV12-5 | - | ASGLVPDDQPQH
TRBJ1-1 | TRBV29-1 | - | SVMGGSRGNTEAF